This is a list of T cell receptor beta chains from one sample in a study of blood T cell repertoires in COVID-19. Clones were sequenced by immunoSEQ multiplex PCR, and TCRdb holds only the in-frame ones, with some missing. The sample includes a few hundred thousand clones, roughly 84% seen only once; the top ten take around 2%. The sequencing sample was made of peripheral blood. All receptors derive from a woman aged 55-69 years with acute or convalescent COVID-19. CDR3s include the opening cysteine and the closing phenylalanine or tryptophan. Each record gives: D gene, clone size, J gene, V gene, CDR3 DNA, CDR3 protein. D genes are given only for firm matches. Only some rows state a clone size, as once, few, many or a class for expanded clones.

d_gene: .
abundance: .
j_gene: TRBJ2-3
v_gene: TRBV18
CDR3nt: TGTGCCAGCTCAAGTAGCTCCGATACGCAGTATTTT
CDR3aa: CASSSSSDTQYF

d_gene: .
abundance: .
j_gene: TRBJ2-2
v_gene: TRBV7-9
CDR3nt: TGTGCCAGCAGCCCGCGAACCGACGGGGAGCTGTTTTTT
CDR3aa: CASSPRTDGELFF

d_gene: TRBD1
abundance: .
j_gene: TRBJ2-1
v_gene: TRBV12-5
CDR3nt: TGTGCTAGTGGTTTGGGGACAGGGGTTTTTAATGAGCAGTTCTTC
CDR3aa: CASGLGTGVFNEQFF

d_gene: .
abundance: .
j_gene: TRBJ2-2
v_gene: TRBV5-8
CDR3nt: TGTGCCAGCAGCTTGTATTCCGGGGAGCTGTTTTTT
CDR3aa: CASSLYSGELFF

d_gene: .
abundance: .
j_gene: TRBJ2-2
v_gene: TRBV19
CDR3nt: TGTGCCAGTAGTATCCAGGAGCGACAGACCGGGGAGCTGTTTTTT
CDR3aa: CASSIQERQTGELFF

d_gene: TRBD1
abundance: .
j_gene: TRBJ1-2
v_gene: TRBV30
CDR3nt: TGTGCCTGTGGAAGGGGGCCCACCTTC
CDR3aa: CACGRGPTF

d_gene: .
abundance: .
j_gene: TRBJ2-5
v_gene: TRBV7-9
CDR3nt: TGTGCCAGCAGCTTAGCGGGGGGTGCAGAGACCCAGTACTTC
CDR3aa: CASSLAGGAETQYF

d_gene: .
abundance: .
j_gene: TRBJ2-2
v_gene: TRBV5-5
CDR3nt: TGTGCCAGCAGACTGGGGTCCGGGGACACCGGGGAGCTGTTTTTT
CDR3aa: CASRLGSGDTGELFF

d_gene: .
abundance: .
j_gene: TRBJ2-3
v_gene: TRBV7-2
CDR3nt: TGTGCCAGCAGCTTTGGGGGCCTCCGCACAGATACGCAGTATTTT
CDR3aa: CASSFGGLRTDTQYF

d_gene: TRBD2
abundance: .
j_gene: TRBJ2-1
v_gene: TRBV27
CDR3nt: TGTGCCAGCAGTTTACATAGCGGGGGCCCAAAATCCAGCTCCTACAATGAGCAGTTCTTC
CDR3aa: CASSLHSGGPKSSSYNEQFF

d_gene: TRBD2
abundance: .
j_gene: TRBJ2-7
v_gene: TRBV7-2
CDR3nt: TGTGCCAGCAGCCCGGGACTAGTCCGCGAGCAGTACTTC
CDR3aa: CASSPGLVREQYF

d_gene: TRBD1
abundance: few
j_gene: TRBJ1-1
v_gene: TRBV30
CDR3nt: TGTGCCTGGAGTGTACGACAGGGCACCACTGAAGCTTTCTTT
CDR3aa: CAWSVRQGTTEAFF

d_gene: .
abundance: .
j_gene: TRBJ1-1
v_gene: TRBV6-5
CDR3nt: TGTGCAAGCAAGCAGCGGTTAAACACTGAAGCTTTCTTT
CDR3aa: CASKQRLNTEAFF

d_gene: .
abundance: once
j_gene: TRBJ2-7
v_gene: TRBV7-2
CDR3nt: TGTGCCAGCAGCTTTCAGTCGACTAGTACCTACGAGCAGTACTTC
CDR3aa: CASSFQSTSTYEQYF

d_gene: .
abundance: .
j_gene: TRBJ1-6
v_gene: TRBV4-2
CDR3nt: TGTGCCAGCAGCCAAGATCACAACAGGTGGGATTCACCCCTCCACTTT
CDR3aa: CASSQDHNRWDSPLHF

d_gene: .
abundance: .
j_gene: TRBJ2-1
v_gene: TRBV5-1
CDR3nt: TGCGCCAGCAGCCCGAGGGGGTCCTACAATGAGCAGTTCTTC
CDR3aa: CASSPRGSYNEQFF

d_gene: TRBD1
abundance: .
j_gene: TRBJ2-3
v_gene: TRBV6-5
CDR3nt: TGTGCCAGCAGTTCGCGGACAGGGTCAGGTATAGATACGCAGTATTTT
CDR3aa: CASSSRTGSGIDTQYF

d_gene: .
abundance: once
j_gene: TRBJ2-1
v_gene: TRBV28
CDR3nt: TGTGCCAGCAGTACCCTCGGGGAAGCTTACAATGAGCAGTTCTTC
CDR3aa: CASSTLGEAYNEQFF

d_gene: .
abundance: few
j_gene: TRBJ2-2
v_gene: TRBV3-1/TRBV3-2
CDR3nt: TGTGCCAGCAGCCAATGGACATCGAACACCGGGGAGCTGTTTTTT
CDR3aa: CASSQWTSNTGELFF

d_gene: TRBD1
abundance: .
j_gene: TRBJ1-1
v_gene: TRBV5-1
CDR3nt: TGCGCCAGCAGCTTGGACGCACAGGGGGCAAATACTGAAGCTTTCTTT
CDR3aa: CASSLDAQGANTEAFF

d_gene: .
abundance: .
j_gene: TRBJ1-6
v_gene: TRBV23-1
CDR3nt: TGCGCCAGCAGTCAATCGAAGAGGGCAGGAATAAATAATTCACCCCTCCACTTT
CDR3aa: CASSQSKRAGINNSPLHF

d_gene: TRBD1
abundance: .
j_gene: TRBJ1-1
v_gene: TRBV2
CDR3nt: TGTGCCAGCATGACAGGGAACGCTTTCTTT
CDR3aa: CASMTGNAFF

d_gene: .
abundance: .
j_gene: TRBJ1-1
v_gene: TRBV4-3
CDR3nt: TGCGCCAGCAGCCAAGATTGGCCGAACACTGAAGCTTTCTTT
CDR3aa: CASSQDWPNTEAFF

d_gene: .
abundance: .
j_gene: TRBJ1-1
v_gene: TRBV12-3/TRBV12-4
CDR3nt: TGTGCCAGCTCCGATCGGGCTGAAGCTTTCTTT
CDR3aa: CASSDRAEAFF

d_gene: TRBD1
abundance: .
j_gene: TRBJ1-2
v_gene: TRBV5-4
CDR3nt: TGTGCCAGCAGCTCGGGGACAGGGATTAACTATGGCTACACCTTC
CDR3aa: CASSSGTGINYGYTF

d_gene: TRBD1
abundance: .
j_gene: TRBJ1-4
v_gene: TRBV25-1
CDR3nt: TGTGCCAGCAGTGAGACAGGGCCCAATGAAAAACTGTTTTTT
CDR3aa: CASSETGPNEKLFF

d_gene: .
abundance: .
j_gene: TRBJ1-5
v_gene: TRBV28
CDR3nt: TGTGCCAGCAGTTTACTTTATCAGCCCCAGCATTTT
CDR3aa: CASSLLYQPQHF

d_gene: TRBD1
abundance: many
j_gene: TRBJ1-2
v_gene: TRBV6-1
CDR3nt: TGTGCCAGCAGTGAAGGACAGGGGGACTATGGCTACACCTTC
CDR3aa: CASSEGQGDYGYTF

d_gene: .
abundance: few
j_gene: TRBJ1-1
v_gene: TRBV20-1
CDR3nt: TGCAGTGCTATGAGGAACACTGAAGCTTTCTTT
CDR3aa: CSAMRNTEAFF

d_gene: TRBD1
abundance: .
j_gene: TRBJ1-1
v_gene: TRBV7-9
CDR3nt: TGTGCCACGGGACAGCAGAACACTGAAGCTTTCTTT
CDR3aa: CATGQQNTEAFF

d_gene: TRBD1
abundance: .
j_gene: TRBJ2-1
v_gene: TRBV6-5
CDR3nt: TGTGCCACTCTCCGGGACAGGGGGTACGATGAGCAGTTCTTC
CDR3aa: CATLRDRGYDEQFF

d_gene: .
abundance: few
j_gene: TRBJ1-1
v_gene: TRBV29-1
CDR3nt: TGCAGCGTTGAAAATACCGGGTCCCAAGCTTTCTTT
CDR3aa: CSVENTGSQAFF

d_gene: .
abundance: .
j_gene: TRBJ1-1
v_gene: TRBV3-1/TRBV3-2
CDR3nt: TGTGCCAGCAGCCCTGAGGGTTTGAACACTGAAGCTTTCTTT
CDR3aa: CASSPEGLNTEAFF

d_gene: .
abundance: .
j_gene: TRBJ1-3
v_gene: TRBV19
CDR3nt: TGTGCCAGTACCAGAATCGGACAGCCCAGCTCTGGAAACACCATATATTTT
CDR3aa: CASTRIGQPSSGNTIYF

d_gene: TRBD1
abundance: .
j_gene: TRBJ1-1
v_gene: TRBV10-3
CDR3nt: TGTGCCATCAGTGACCCGGGACAGAGCCTAACTGAAGCTTTCTTT
CDR3aa: CAISDPGQSLTEAFF

d_gene: TRBD1
abundance: .
j_gene: TRBJ2-3
v_gene: TRBV29-1
CDR3nt: TGCAGCGTAAGGACAGGGACAGATACGCAGTATTTT
CDR3aa: CSVRTGTDTQYF

d_gene: TRBD2
abundance: .
j_gene: TRBJ2-7
v_gene: TRBV10-2
CDR3nt: TGCGCCAGCAGAGCGGGGGGCGTCTCCTACGAGCAGTACTTC
CDR3aa: CASRAGGVSYEQYF

d_gene: .
abundance: .
j_gene: TRBJ1-2
v_gene: TRBV5-1
CDR3nt: TGCGCCAGCAGCACCGACAGGAACTATGGCTACACCTTC
CDR3aa: CASSTDRNYGYTF

d_gene: .
abundance: .
j_gene: TRBJ1-1
v_gene: TRBV18
CDR3nt: TGTGCCAGCTCACCACAGTCCAGGAACACTGAAGCTTTCTTT
CDR3aa: CASSPQSRNTEAFF

d_gene: TRBD1
abundance: .
j_gene: TRBJ1-4
v_gene: TRBV2
CDR3nt: TGTGCCAGCAACGCGCCGACAGGGGAGAGGGAAAAACTGTTTTTT
CDR3aa: CASNAPTGEREKLFF

d_gene: TRBD2
abundance: .
j_gene: TRBJ2-7
v_gene: TRBV5-1
CDR3nt: TGCGCCAGCAGAGGCGGGAGAGCCTACGAGCAGTACTTC
CDR3aa: CASRGGRAYEQYF

d_gene: .
abundance: once
j_gene: TRBJ1-1
v_gene: TRBV10-3
CDR3nt: TGTGCCATCAGTGAGTCCTCCTACGGACTTGGGGAAGCTTTCTTT
CDR3aa: CAISESSYGLGEAFF

d_gene: .
abundance: once
j_gene: TRBJ1-5
v_gene: TRBV20-1
CDR3nt: TGCAGTGCGAGTTCCGGGACAAATCAGCCCCAGCATTTT
CDR3aa: CSASSGTNQPQHF

d_gene: .
abundance: few
j_gene: TRBJ2-1
v_gene: TRBV7-3
CDR3nt: TGTGCCAGCGGTATTAAAAGCGGACCGGGAGTAGAGCAGTTCTTC
CDR3aa: CASGIKSGPGVEQFF

d_gene: TRBD1
abundance: .
j_gene: TRBJ1-1
v_gene: TRBV12-3/TRBV12-4
CDR3nt: TGTGCCAGCAGTTTAGGGACAGGGGGTGAAGCTTTCTTT
CDR3aa: CASSLGTGGEAFF